One and the same sample provided the 5 T cell receptor beta chains below, sequenced in a study of T cell repertoires in cytomegalovirus infection (dated 2019 in TCRdb). Per the publication, the treatment or condition label means: in vitro stimulation with specific CMV peptide epitopes to enrich CMV-specific T cells. The sequencer listed for this sample is Illumina HiSeq 1500. TCRdb reprocessed the public reads (quality trimming at Q25 with fastp, clone calling with MiXCR) and kept in-frame beta chains. Every distinct CDR3 protein forms one entry, paired with its most common genes and DNA. The sample contains some 560,000 distinct CDR3 sequences, 40% of them found a single time. Of the sample, over 45% is held by the ten largest clones. These TCRs are of unknown antigen specificity. The sequenced sample was cultured PBMCs, obtained from culture after CMV antigen stimulation. These receptors came from a human donor in good health (CMV status not recorded). Some clones in this sample may be carry-over from other donors' samples.

The DNA of the CDR3 is TGCAGTGCTCAACATTCAAGTCCCCCCTCCGAGCAGTACTTC. Translation gives CSAQHSSPPSEQYF. This rearrangement joins TRBV20-1 to TRBJ2-7; D is unclear. Germline loops: CDR1 DFQATT, CDR2 SNEGSKA (reference sequence). The CDR3 loop spans 14 amino acids. Trimming removed 5 bases at V and 6 bases at J, with 20 bases between.

The table lists this clonotype with many counts. The gene calls are TRBV7-2 and TRBJ1-6; no firm D call. The CDR3 spans 14 residues. V lost 2 bases to trimming and J lost 8 bases, with 10 bases between them. CDR1 is SGHTA and CDR2 is FQGNSA in the germline V gene. For the CDR3, the DNA is TGTGCCAGCAGCTTAAGATCCCGGGATTCACCCCTCCACTTT. Encoded protein: CASSLRSRDSPLHF.

The CDR3 DNA follows: TGTGCCAGCTTACAGGGTTGGGGGGTGGGAGAGACCCAGTACTTC. As protein: CASLQGWGVGETQYF. This sequence joins TRBV2 and TRBJ2-5, with D perhaps given as TRBD1 or TRBD2 (6 bases each). The CDR3 covers 15 residues. V gave up 8 bases and J gave up 4 bases, with 20 bases separating them. In germline, CDR1 is SNHLY, CDR2 FYNNEI.

The sample holds a few counts of this clonotype. The chain carries TRBV7-8 and TRBJ1-5, with TRBD1 identical over 8 bases. The J segment lost 6 bases and the V segment lost 5 bases, leaving 12 bases of the junction unmatched. The CDR3 runs 16 residues. Looked up from germline, CDR1 is SGHVS and CDR2 is FQNEAQ. The CDR3 spells CASSQRRQGTGQPQHF. DNA of the CDR3: TGTGCCAGCAGCCAAAGAAGACAGGGGACGGGTCAGCCCCAGCATTTT.

This clonotype was seen more than once but under ten times. The chain uses TRBV7-6 and TRBJ2-5; 8 nucleotides align to TRBD2. V trimming: 4 bases; J trimming: 4 bases; junction bases outside the gene matches: 8. Germline V CDR1 and CDR2: SGHVS, FNYEAQ. This CDR3 spans 15 amino acids. The CDR3 DNA follows: TGTGCCAGCAGCTCCCCCAGCGGGAGAGGAGAGACCCAGTACTTC. Translated, it gives CASSSPSGRGETQYF.